A single sample is the source of the 5 T cell receptor beta chains below, sequenced in a study of cytomegalovirus exposure and HLA in healthy donors. 13 Jbeta primers and 60 Vbeta primers were used for the PCR. Clones were sequenced by immunoSEQ multiplex PCR, and TCRdb holds only the in-frame ones, with some missing. This table has about 160,000 clones, approximately 85% appearing once. The sequenced sample consisted of PBMCs. All receptors derive from a girl aged 2-10 years in good health and CMV-seropositive.

The rearrangement links TRBV10-1 to TRBJ2-1; no clear D gene. V lost 2 bases to trimming and J lost 7 bases, with 9 bases between them. The length of the CDR3 is 13 residues. The germline V gene encodes CDR1 WNHNN and CDR2 SYGVQD (reference sequence). CDR3 protein: CASSEGRLNEQFF. As DNA, the CDR3 is TGCGCCAGCAGTGAGGGGCGCCTTAATGAGCAGTTCTTC.

The CDR3, as DNA: TGTGCCAGCAGTTTATTGGGAGGGGACTATGGCTACACCTTC. This gives the protein CASSLLGGDYGYTF. This sequence joins TRBV27 and TRBJ1-2, with D perhaps TRBD1 (5 bases). The CDR3 runs 14 residues. Germline loops: CDR1 MNHEY, CDR2 SMNVEV (reference sequence). V was clipped by 1 base and J by 3 bases, with 9 bases between them.

The gene calls are TRBV13 and TRBJ2-1; 7 bases match TRBD2. This CDR3 region has 14 residues. Trimming cost V 5 bases and J 2 bases; bases outside gene matches: 3. Germline CDR1 PRHDT, CDR2 FYEKMQ (reference sequence). CDR3 in DNA: TGTGCCAGCAGCGAAGGGACTACCTACAATGAGCAGTTCTTC. As protein: CASSEGTTYNEQFF.

Here the CDR3 DNA reads TGTGCCAGCAGTTTACGCGGGAGGCTTTACAATGAGCAGTTCTTC. Protein product: CASSLRGRLYNEQFF. V gene TRBV27 combines with J gene TRBJ2-1; 8 bases map to TRBD2. The CDR3 covers 15 residues. Per germline, CDR1 MNHEY and CDR2 SMNVEV (reference sequence). V gave up 2 bases and J gave up 4 bases; unmatched junction bases: 4.

V is TRBV28 and J is TRBJ2-5, with 12 bases lining up with TRBD2. The length of the CDR3 is 15 residues. The germline V gene encodes CDR1 MDHEN and CDR2 SYDVKM. V shed 6 bases and J 4 bases; nucleotides not matched to a gene: 6. CDR3 residues: CASSWLAGGLETQYF. The DNA of the CDR3 is TGTGCCAGCAGCTGGCTAGCGGGAGGGTTAGAGACCCAGTACTTC.